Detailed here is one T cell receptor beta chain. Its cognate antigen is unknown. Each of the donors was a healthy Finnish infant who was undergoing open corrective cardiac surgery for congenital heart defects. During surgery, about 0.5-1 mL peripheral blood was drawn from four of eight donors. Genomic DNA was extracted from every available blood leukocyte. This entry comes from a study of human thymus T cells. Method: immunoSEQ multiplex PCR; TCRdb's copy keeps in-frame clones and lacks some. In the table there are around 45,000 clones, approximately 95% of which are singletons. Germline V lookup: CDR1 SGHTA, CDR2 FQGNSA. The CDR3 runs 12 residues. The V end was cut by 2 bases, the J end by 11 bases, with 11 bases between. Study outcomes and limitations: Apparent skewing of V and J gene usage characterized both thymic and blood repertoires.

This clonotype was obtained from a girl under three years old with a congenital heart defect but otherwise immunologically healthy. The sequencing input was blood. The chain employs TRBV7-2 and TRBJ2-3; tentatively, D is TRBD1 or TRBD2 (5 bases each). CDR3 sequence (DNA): TGTGCCAGCAGCTTAAAGAGGGGTAGGCAGTATTTT. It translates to CASSLKRGRQYF. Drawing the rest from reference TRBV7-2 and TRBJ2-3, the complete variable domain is GAGVSQSPSNKVTEKGKDVELRCDPISGHTALYWYRQSLGQGLEFLIYFQGNSAPDKSGLPSDRFSAERTGGSVSTLTIQRTQQEDSAVYLCASSLKRGRQYFGPGTRLTVL.